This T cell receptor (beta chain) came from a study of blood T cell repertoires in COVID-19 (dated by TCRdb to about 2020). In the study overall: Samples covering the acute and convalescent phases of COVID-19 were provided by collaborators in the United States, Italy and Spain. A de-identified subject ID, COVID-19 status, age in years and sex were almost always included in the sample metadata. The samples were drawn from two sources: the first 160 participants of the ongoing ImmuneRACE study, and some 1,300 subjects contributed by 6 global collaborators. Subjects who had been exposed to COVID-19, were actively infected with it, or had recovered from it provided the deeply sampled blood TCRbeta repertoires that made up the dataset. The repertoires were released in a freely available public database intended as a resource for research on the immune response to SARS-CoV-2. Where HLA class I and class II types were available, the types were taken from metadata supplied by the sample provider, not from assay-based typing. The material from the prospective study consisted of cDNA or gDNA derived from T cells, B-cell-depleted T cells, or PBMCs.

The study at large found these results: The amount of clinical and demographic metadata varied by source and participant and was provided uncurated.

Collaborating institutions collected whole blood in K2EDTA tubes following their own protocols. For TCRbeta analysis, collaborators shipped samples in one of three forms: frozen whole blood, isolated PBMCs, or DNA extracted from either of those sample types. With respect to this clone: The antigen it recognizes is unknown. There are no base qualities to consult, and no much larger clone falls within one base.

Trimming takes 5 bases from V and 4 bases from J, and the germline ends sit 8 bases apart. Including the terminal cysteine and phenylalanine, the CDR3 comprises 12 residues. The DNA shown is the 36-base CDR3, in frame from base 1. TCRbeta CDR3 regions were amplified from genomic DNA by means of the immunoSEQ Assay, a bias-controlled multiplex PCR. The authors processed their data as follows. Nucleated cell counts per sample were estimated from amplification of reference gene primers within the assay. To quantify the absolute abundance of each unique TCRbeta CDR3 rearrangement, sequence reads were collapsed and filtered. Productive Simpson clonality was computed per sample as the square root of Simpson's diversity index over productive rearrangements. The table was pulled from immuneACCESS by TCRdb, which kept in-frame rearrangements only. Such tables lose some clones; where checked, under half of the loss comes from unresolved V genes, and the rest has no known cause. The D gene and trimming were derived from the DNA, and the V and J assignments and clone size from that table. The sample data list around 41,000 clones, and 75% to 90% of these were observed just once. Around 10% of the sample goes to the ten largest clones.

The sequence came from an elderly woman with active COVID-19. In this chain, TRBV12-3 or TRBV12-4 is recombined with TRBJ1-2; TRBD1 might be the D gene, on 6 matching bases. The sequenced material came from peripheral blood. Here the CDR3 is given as CASSGDTYGYTF. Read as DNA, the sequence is TGTGCCAGCAGTGGGGACACCTATGGCTACACCTTC.